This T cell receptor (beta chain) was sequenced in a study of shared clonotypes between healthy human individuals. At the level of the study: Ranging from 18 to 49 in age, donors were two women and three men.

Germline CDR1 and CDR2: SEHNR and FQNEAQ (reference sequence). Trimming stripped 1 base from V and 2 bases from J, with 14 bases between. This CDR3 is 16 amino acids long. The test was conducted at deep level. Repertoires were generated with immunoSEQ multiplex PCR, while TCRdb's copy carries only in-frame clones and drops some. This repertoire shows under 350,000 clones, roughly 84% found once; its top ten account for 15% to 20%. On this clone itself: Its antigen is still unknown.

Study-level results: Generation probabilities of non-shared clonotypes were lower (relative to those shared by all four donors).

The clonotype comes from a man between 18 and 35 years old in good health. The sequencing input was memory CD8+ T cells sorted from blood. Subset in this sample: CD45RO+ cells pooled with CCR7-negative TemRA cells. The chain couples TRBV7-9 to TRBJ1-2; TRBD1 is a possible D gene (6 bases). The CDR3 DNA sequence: TGTGCCAGCAGCTTAGGACAGGCCTCGATAAACTATGGCTACACCTTC. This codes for CASSLGQASINYGYTF. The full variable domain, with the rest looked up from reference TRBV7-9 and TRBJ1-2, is DTGVSQNPRHKITKRGQNVTFRCDPISEHNRLYWYRQTLGQGPEFLTYFQNEAQLEKSRLLSDRFSAERPKGSFSTLEIQRTEQGDSAMYLCASSLGQASINYGYTFGSGTRLTVV.